Sequencing of this T cell receptor (beta chain) was carried out in a study of T cell responses to AZD1222 COVID-19 vaccine. General observations from the study: The sample set comprised mostly white British donors with more females, and clonal diversity was possibly underestimated.

Profiling relied on immunoSEQ multiplex PCR, and the TCRdb table lists in-frame clones only, not all of them. The data show about 130,000 clones, with over 90% seen just once and 5% to 6.5% held by the top ten. For this clone: Its matching antigen is unknown.

The CDR3 spans 13 residues. The V end lost 5 bases, the J end lost 0 bases, and 7 bases lay between the germline ends. Germline CDR1 is SGHTA and CDR2 is FQGNSA. This chain joins TRBV7-2 and TRBJ1-2; no clear D. The sequencing used peripheral blood, collected on day 0 of AZD1222 vaccination. This clonotype originated in an adult in good health. CDR3 DNA: TGTGCCAGCAGCCGTTCACCTAACTATGGCTACACCTTC. This encodes CASSRSPNYGYTF.